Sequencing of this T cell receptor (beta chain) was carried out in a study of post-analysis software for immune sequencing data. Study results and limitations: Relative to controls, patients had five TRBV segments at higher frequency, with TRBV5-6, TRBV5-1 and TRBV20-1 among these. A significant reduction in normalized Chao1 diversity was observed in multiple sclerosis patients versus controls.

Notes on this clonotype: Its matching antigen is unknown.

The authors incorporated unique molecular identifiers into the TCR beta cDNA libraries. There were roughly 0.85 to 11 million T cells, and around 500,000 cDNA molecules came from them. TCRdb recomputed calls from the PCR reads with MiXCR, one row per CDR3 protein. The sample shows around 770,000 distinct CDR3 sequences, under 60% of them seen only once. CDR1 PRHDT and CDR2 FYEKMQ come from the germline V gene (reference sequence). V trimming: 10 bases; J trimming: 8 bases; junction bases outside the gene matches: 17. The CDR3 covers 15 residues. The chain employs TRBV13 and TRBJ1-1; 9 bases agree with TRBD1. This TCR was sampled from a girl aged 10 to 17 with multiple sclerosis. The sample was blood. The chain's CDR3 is CATADRGQRPSEAFF. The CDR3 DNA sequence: TGTGCCACCGCGGACAGGGGACAGAGGCCAAGCGAAGCTTTCTTT.